The TCR beta chain under discussion was sequenced for a study of cytomegalovirus exposure and HLA in healthy donors. General observations from the study: A later analysis by the authors found several of the most significant clusters apparently linked to common viral pathogens.

CDR3 length equals 15 residues. Trimming pared 5 bases from V and 5 bases from J, leaving 16 bases between. Germline assignment: CDR1 LNHDA and CDR2 SQIVND (reference sequence). The PCR ran on 60 Vbeta and 13 Jbeta primers. Clones were sequenced by immunoSEQ multiplex PCR, and TCRdb holds only the in-frame ones, with some missing. The table includes roughly 180,000 clones, approximately 83% detected once. With respect to this clone: Antigen unknown.

The chain is built from TRBV19 and TRBJ1-5; D is ambiguous. The receptor comes from a man between 18 and 29 years old in good health and CMV-seropositive. Input material: PBMCs. CDR3 nucleotides: TGTGCCAGTAGTTCGCGCGTTTTTGATTATCAGCCCCAGCATTTT. Protein: CASSSRVFDYQPQHF.